This TCR beta chain derives from a study of circulating CD8 cells and anti-PD-1 response in melanoma. Across the whole study: Six of 13 patients had prior targeted therapy or immunotherapy; seven did not.

In its sample, this clonotype is large. Four subsets defined by PD-1 and/or TIGIT were sorted from live CD3+CD8+TCRalphabeta+ cells. TCR libraries were prepared from approximately 15 ng of total RNA with the QIAseq Immune Repertoire TCR panel. TCRdb called the reads again in MiXCR, with one record for every CDR3 protein. The data show just over 350 distinct CDR3 sequences, roughly 6.3% seen once. This specimen was CD8+ T cells from PBMCs, taken at baseline or after one month of anti-PD-1 therapy (not recorded which). The receptor comes from a human donor with melanoma.

The CDR3 nucleotides are TGTGCCAGCAGCTTAATGGTGGGGAACTCCTACAATGAGCAGTTCTTC. Translated: CASSLMVGNSYNEQFF. The V call is TRBV7-3, the J call TRBJ2-1; D is ambiguous. Germline V gene data show CDR1 as SGHTA and CDR2 as FQGTGA. V lost 1 base to trimming and J lost 0 bases, with 10 bases between them. The CDR3 sequence is 16 residues long.